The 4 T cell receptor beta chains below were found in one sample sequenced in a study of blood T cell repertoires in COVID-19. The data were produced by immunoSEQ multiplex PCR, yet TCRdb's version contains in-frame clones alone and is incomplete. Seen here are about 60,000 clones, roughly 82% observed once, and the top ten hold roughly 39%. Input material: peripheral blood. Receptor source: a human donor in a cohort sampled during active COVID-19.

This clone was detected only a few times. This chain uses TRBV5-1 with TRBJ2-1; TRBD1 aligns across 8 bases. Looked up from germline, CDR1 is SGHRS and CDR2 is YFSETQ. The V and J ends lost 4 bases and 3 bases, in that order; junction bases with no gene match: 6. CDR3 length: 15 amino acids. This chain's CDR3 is CASSLRDRGYNEQFF. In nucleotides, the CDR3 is TGCGCCAGCAGCCTTCGAGACAGGGGCTACAATGAGCAGTTCTTC.

As DNA, the CDR3 is TGTGCCAGCAGGACAACGGGGGGCTCCTACGAGCAGTACTTC. Its translation is CASRTTGGSYEQYF. This rearrangement joins TRBV28 to TRBJ2-7, with 7 bases that match TRBD2. Germline CDR1 reads MDHEN; CDR2 reads SYDVKM. Germline trimming cut 6 bases from V and 0 bases from J; bases unmatched to any gene: 5. This CDR3 has 14 residues.

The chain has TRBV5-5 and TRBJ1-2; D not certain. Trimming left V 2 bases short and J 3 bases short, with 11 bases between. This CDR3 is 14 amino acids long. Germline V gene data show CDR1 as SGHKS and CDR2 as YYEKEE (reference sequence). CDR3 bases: TGTGCCAGCAGCTTAGGAGGCAGGCACTATGGCTACACCTTC. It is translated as CASSLGGRHYGYTF.

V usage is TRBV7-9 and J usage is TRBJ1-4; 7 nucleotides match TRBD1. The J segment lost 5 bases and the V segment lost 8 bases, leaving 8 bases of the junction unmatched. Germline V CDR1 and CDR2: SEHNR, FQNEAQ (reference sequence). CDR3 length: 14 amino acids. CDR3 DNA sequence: TGTGCCAGCGGCCCGGACAGGAGAAATGAAAAACTGTTTTTT. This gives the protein CASGPDRRNEKLFF.